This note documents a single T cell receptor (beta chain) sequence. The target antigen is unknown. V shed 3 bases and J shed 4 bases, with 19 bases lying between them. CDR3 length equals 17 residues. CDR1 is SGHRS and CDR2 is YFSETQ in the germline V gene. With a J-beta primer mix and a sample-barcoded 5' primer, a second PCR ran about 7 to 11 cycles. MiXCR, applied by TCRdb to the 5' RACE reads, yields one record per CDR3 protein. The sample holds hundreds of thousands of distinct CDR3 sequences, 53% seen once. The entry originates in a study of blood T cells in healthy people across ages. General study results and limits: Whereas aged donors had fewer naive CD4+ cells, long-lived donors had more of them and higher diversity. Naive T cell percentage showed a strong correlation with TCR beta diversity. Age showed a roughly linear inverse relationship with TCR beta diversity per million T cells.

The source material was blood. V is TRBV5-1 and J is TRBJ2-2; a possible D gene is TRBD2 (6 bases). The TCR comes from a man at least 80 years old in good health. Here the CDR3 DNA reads TGCGCCAGCAGCTCGAGAGTGAGCGAGGAGGGCACCGGGGAGCTGTTTTTT. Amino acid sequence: CASSSRVSEEGTGELFF.